This T cell receptor beta chain was recorded in a study of blood T cells in healthy people across ages. Points from the study as a whole: Samples with more naive T cells showed higher observed beta diversity. Age advanced and TCR beta diversity per million T cells fell, roughly linearly. The study could not conclusively compare naive and antigen-experienced cells, given its unsorted PBMCs.

This clonotype was detected only a few times. Its specificity is not known. Germline CDR1 is SNHLY and CDR2 is FYNNEI. The V segment lost 6 bases and the J segment 12 bases; nucleotides outside the gene matches: 9. The CDR3 is 12 residues long. With a J-beta primer mix and a sample-barcoded 5' primer, a second PCR ran about 7 to 12 cycles. From the 5' RACE reads, TCRdb called clonotypes with MiXCR, one entry per CDR3 protein. The sample lists more than 800,000 distinct CDR3 sequences, around 26% occurring once. The origin of this receptor is a woman over 75 in good health. Sequencing was performed on blood. The gene calls are TRBV2 and TRBJ1-2; TRBD1 aligns across 8 bases. The CDR3 DNA follows: TGTGCCAGCAGGGGGACAGGAGGCCGAGACACCTTC. It translates to CASRGTGGRDTF.